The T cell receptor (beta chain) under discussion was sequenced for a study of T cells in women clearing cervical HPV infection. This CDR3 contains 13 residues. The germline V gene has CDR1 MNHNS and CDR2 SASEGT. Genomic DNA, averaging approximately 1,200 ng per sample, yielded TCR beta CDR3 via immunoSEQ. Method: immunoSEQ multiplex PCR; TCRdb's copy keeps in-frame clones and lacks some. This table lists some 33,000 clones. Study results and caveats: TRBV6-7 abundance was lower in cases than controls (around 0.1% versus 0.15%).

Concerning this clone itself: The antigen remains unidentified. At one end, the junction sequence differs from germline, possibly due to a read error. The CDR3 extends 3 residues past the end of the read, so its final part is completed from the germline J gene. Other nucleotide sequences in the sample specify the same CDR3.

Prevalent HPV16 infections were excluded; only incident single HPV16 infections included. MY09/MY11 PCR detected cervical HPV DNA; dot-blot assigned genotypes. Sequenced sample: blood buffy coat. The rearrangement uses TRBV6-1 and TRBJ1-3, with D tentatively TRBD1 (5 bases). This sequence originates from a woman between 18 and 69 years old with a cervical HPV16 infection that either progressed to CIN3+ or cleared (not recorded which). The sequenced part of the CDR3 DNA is TGTGCCAGCAGTGAAGGGCAGGGAAACACA. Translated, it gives CASSEGQGNT. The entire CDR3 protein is CASSEGQGNTIYF.